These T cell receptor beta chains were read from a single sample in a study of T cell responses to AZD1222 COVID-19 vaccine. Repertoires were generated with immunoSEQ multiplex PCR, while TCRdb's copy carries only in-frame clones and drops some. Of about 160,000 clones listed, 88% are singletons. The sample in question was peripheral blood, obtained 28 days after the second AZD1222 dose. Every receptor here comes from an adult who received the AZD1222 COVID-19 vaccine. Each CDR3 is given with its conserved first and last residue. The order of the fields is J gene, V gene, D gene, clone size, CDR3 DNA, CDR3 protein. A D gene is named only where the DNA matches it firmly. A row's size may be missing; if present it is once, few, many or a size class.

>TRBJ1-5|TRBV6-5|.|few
TGTGCCAGCAGTTACTCGAGACAGGTCGGCCAGCCCCAGCATTTT
CASSYSRQVGQPQHF
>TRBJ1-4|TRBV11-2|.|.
TGTGCCAGCAGGGATACCCCGGGGCCCGCGGGGGAAAAACTGTTTTTT
CASRDTPGPAGEKLFF
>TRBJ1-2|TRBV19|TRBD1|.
TGTGCCAGTAGTAACAGGGGAGGCTACACCTTC
CASSNRGGYTF
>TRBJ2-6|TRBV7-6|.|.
TGTGCCAGCAGCTTAGAGACAGGCCGCTCTGGGGCCAACGTCCTGACTTTC
CASSLETGRSGANVLTF
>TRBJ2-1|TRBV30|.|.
TGTGCCTGGCGGTGGGCCCTCTTTAATGAGCAGTTCTTC
CAWRWALFNEQFF
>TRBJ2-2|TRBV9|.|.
TGTGCCAGCAGCCTTACAGGGCCCACCGGGGAGCTGTTTTTT
CASSLTGPTGELFF
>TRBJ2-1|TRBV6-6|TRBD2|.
TGTGCCGTCACTAGCGGGGGGTTAAATGAGCAGTTCTTC
CAVTSGGLNEQFF
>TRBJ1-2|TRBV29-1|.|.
TGCAGCGTTCGGACGGAGCCTGTCTATGGCTACACCTTC
CSVRTEPVYGYTF
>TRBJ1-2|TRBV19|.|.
TGTGCCAGTAGTATACGGGGGCCCGTGGTCCGTGGCTACACCTTC
CASSIRGPVVRGYTF
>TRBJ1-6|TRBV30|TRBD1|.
TGTGCCTGGAGGAGTCGACAGGGGTCTAATTCACCCCTCCACTTT
CAWRSRQGSNSPLHF
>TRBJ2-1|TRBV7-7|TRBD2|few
TGTGCCAGCAGCCTACTAGCGGGTGCATACAATGAGCAGTTCTTC
CASSLLAGAYNEQFF
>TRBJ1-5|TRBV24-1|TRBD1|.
TGTGCCACCAGGGGGACAGGGGTGAACAATCAGCCCCAGCATTTT
CATRGTGVNNQPQHF
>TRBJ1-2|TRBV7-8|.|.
TGTGCCAGCAGCTTAGTCGTACAGGGAGCGAGTGGCTACACCTTC
CASSLVVQGASGYTF
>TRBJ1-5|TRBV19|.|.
TGTGCCAGTAGTATAGGTGTAGTCCCGGGCAATCAGCCCCAGCATTTT
CASSIGVVPGNQPQHF
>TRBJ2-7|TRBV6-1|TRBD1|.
TGTGCCAGCAGTGGGTACCGGACAGGGAAGTCCTACGAGCAGTACTTC
CASSGYRTGKSYEQYF
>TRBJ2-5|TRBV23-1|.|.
TGCGCCAGCAGTCAACCTAGGCCGGTGACCCAGTACTTC
CASSQPRPVTQYF
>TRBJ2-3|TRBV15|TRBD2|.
TGTGCCACCAGCGCCCGGGGGGCAGATACGCAGTATTTT
CATSARGADTQYF
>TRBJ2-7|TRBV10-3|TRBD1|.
TGTGCCATCAGTGCCGAGGACAGGGTGCTAGTCGAGCAGTACTTC
CAISAEDRVLVEQYF
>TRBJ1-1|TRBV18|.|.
TGTGCCAGCTCACCGCACGGGGGAGGGGGGTCCCGGAACACTGAAGCTTTCTTT
CASSPHGGGGSRNTEAFF
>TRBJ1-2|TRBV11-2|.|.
TGTGCCAGCAGCTTAGGCCCACCGAGCGGCTACACCTTC
CASSLGPPSGYTF
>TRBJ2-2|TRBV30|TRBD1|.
TGTGCCTGGAGCCCGGACAGGGGATTTGGCACCGGGGAGCTGTTTTTT
CAWSPDRGFGTGELFF
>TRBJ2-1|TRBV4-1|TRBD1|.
TGCGCCAGCAGCCCGGGACAGGGACTATACAATGAGCAGTTCTTC
CASSPGQGLYNEQFF
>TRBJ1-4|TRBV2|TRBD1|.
TGTGCCAGCAGTGTACAGGGGTGGGGTGAAAAACTGTTTTTT
CASSVQGWGEKLFF
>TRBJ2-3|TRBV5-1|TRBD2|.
TGCGCCAGCAGCTTGGAATTAGCGGGGAGCACAGATACGCAGTATTTT
CASSLELAGSTDTQYF
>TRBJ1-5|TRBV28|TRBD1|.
TGTGCCAGCAATATGGGACAGGGACATCAGCCCCAGCATTTT
CASNMGQGHQPQHF
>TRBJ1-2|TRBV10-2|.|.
TGCGCCAGCAGTGAGTCGGTTTATGGCTACACCTTC
CASSESVYGYTF
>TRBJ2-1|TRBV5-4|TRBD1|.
TGTGCCAGCAGCCATGACAGGGGGATTCCGTCTGAGCAGTTCTTC
CASSHDRGIPSEQFF
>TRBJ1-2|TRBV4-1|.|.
TGCGCCAGCAGCCAAGATAACTCGTGGGGTCTGGGTGGCTACACCTTC
CASSQDNSWGLGGYTF
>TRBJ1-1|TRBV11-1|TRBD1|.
TGTGCCAGCAGTGAGACAGGGGGATTTACTGAAGCTTTCTTT
CASSETGGFTEAFF
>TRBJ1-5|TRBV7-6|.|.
TGTGCCAGCAGCCCCACCCAAGGCGGCAATCAGCCCCAGCATTTT
CASSPTQGGNQPQHF
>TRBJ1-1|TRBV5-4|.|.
TGTGCCAGCAGCCCCCGCGGGCAGTTGAACACTGAAGCTTTCTTT
CASSPRGQLNTEAFF
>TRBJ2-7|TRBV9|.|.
TGTGCCAGCAGCGTTTCTACAGGAATTAGTTACGAGCAGTACTTC
CASSVSTGISYEQYF
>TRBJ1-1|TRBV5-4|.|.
TGTGCCAGCAGCTTTTACAGGGCCGGTGGACCTGAAGCTTTCTTT
CASSFYRAGGPEAFF
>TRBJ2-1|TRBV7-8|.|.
TGTGCCAGCAGCTTATCGGGGGCCTCCTACAATGAGCAGTTCTTC
CASSLSGASYNEQFF
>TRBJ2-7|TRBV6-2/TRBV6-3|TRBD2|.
TGTGCCAGCAGTTACCAAACTAGCGGGGGTCCCTACGAGCAGTACTTC
CASSYQTSGGPYEQYF
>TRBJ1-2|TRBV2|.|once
TGTGCCAGCAGTGCGTCGTCGACTAACTATGGCTACACCTTC
CASSASSTNYGYTF
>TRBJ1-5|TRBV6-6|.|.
TGTGCCAGCCAGTCAGGGAATCAGCCCCAGCATTTT
CASQSGNQPQHF
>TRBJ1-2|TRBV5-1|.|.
TGCGCCAGCAGCTTCGACAGTGCTAACTATGGCTACACCTTC
CASSFDSANYGYTF
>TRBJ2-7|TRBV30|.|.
TGTGCCTGGGGACAGCCGAGGCGCTCCTACGAGCAGTACTTC
CAWGQPRRSYEQYF
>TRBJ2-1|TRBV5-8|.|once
TGTGCCAGCAGACCCCCACTCGGCCTGCCTAATCGGCAGTTCTTC
CASRPPLGLPNRQFF